The subject of this entry is one T cell receptor beta chain. Authors' analysis steps: Amplification from reference gene primers served as the basis for estimated nucleated cell counts. Some clones are missing from TCRdb's copy, which holds only in-frame ones; the method was immunoSEQ multiplex PCR. The V and J calls and clone size were taken over from that table, and D and trimming were inferred from the DNA. The sample has roughly 170,000 clones, 84% seen once. Germline assignment: CDR1 SGHNT and CDR2 YYREEE (reference sequence). Trimming removed 0 bases from V and 2 bases from J; junction bases left unmatched: 3. The CDR3 contains 15 residues. This entry belongs to a study of blood T cell repertoires in COVID-19. Looking at the study overall: The study drew acute and convalescent COVID-19 samples from the United States, Italy and Spain. PBMCs, B-cell-depleted T cells, or T cells provided the cDNA or gDNA that made up the material.

The sequenced material came from peripheral blood. This sequence was found in a man between 35 and 55 years old who had recovered from COVID-19. The chain joins TRBV5-4 to TRBJ2-3; 7 bases are shared with TRBD2. CDR3 DNA sequence: TGTGCCAGCAGCTTGGCGAGCGGGGCCACAGATACGCAGTATTTT. Its protein is CASSLASGATDTQYF.